A selection of T cell receptor beta chains follows, all from one sample in a study of vaccination and CD4 T cells after COVID-19. Their specific antigens are unknown. TCRdb called the PCR reads again in MiXCR, with one record for every CDR3 protein. The sample has under 15,000 distinct CDR3 sequences; approximately 51% are singletons. Specimen: cultured CD4+ T cells from blood, collected after SARS-CoV-2 vaccination. These receptor sequences come from a human donor with COVID-19. CDR3s include the opening cysteine and the closing phenylalanine or tryptophan. A D gene is named only where the DNA matches it firmly. Clone size is not always given. Where it is, it says once, few, many or a class for expanded clones.

>.|.|TRBJ2-6|TRBV7-6
TGTGCCAGCAGCTCCATTATTGGGGCCAACGTCCTGACTTTC
CASSSIIGANVLTF
>.|TRBD2|TRBJ2-3|TRBV12-3/TRBV12-4
TGTGCCAGCCGCCCGAGCGGGGGCAAGGGCACAGATACGCAGTATTTT
CASRPSGGKGTDTQYF
>.|.|TRBJ1-2|TRBV7-8
TGTGCCAGCAGCTTAAGGCAGGGAAGTGGCTACACCTTC
CASSLRQGSGYTF
>.|.|TRBJ2-2|TRBV11-3
TGTGCCAGTCAGGGCTCCTACACCGGGGAGCTGTTTTTT
CASQGSYTGELFF
>.|.|TRBJ1-5|TRBV7-2
TGTGCCAGCAGCTCCCGGGTGGGGCAGCCCCAGCATTTT
CASSSRVGQPQHF
>few|TRBD1|TRBJ1-2|TRBV15
TGTGCCACCAAACTGACAGGGGGCCCCCTCTATGGCTACACCTTC
CATKLTGGPLYGYTF
>.|.|TRBJ1-6|TRBV15
TGTGCCACCAGCTCGCGGGCCCTAGGAGGATCACCCCTCCACTTT
CATSSRALGGSPLHF
>.|TRBD1|TRBJ1-5|TRBV20-1
TGCAGTGCAACTTCACAGGGGGCAGTCAATCAGCCCCAGCATTTT
CSATSQGAVNQPQHF
>.|TRBD1|TRBJ2-7|TRBV6-2/TRBV6-3
TGTGCCAGCCGAAGGGGGCAATGGCGCGAGCAGTACTTC
CASRRGQWREQYF
>.|.|TRBJ1-5|TRBV6-1
TGTGCCAGCACCGGGACAAGCCCCAATCAGCCCCAGCATTTT
CASTGTSPNQPQHF
>.|TRBD1|TRBJ2-5|TRBV6-2/TRBV6-3
TGTGCCAGCAGCCGACAGGGACCGGAGACCCAGTACTTC
CASSRQGPETQYF
>.|.|TRBJ2-7|TRBV2
TGTGCCACCCGTGGGCCCATGAGAGAGCAGTACTTC
CATRGPMREQYF
>few|.|TRBJ2-6|TRBV7-8
TGTGCCAGCAGGATCTTTTTCTCTGGGGCCAACGTCCTGACTTTC
CASRIFFSGANVLTF
>.|.|TRBJ1-5|TRBV6-1
TGTGCCAGCAGTGAAATGGGTGAGGGCAATCAGCCCCAGCATTTT
CASSEMGEGNQPQHF
>few|.|TRBJ1-2|TRBV7-9
TGTGCCAGCAGCAAGGGTGGAGGGGGGCCCGGCTACACCTTC
CASSKGGGGPGYTF
>.|TRBD1|TRBJ2-3|TRBV2
TGTGCCAGCAGTGAATTAGGACAGGGGCAGCCAGATACGCAGTATTTT
CASSELGQGQPDTQYF
>.|.|TRBJ1-1|TRBV6-5
TGTGCCAGCAGTTACTCGACCCAGGGTGTCCCTGAAGCTTTCTTT
CASSYSTQGVPEAFF
>.|.|TRBJ2-5|TRBV5-1
TGCGCCAGCAGCATAGGGGGTGGGTCCCAGTACTTC
CASSIGGGSQYF
>.|TRBD1|TRBJ1-2|TRBV6-1
TGTGCCATCACAGGGACAGTGGGGGCTTACTATGGCTACACCTTC
CAITGTVGAYYGYTF
>few|.|TRBJ1-2|TRBV28
TGTGCCATCTTGGATGCCAGGAACTATGGCTACACCTTC
CAILDARNYGYTF
>once|.|TRBJ2-7|TRBV28
TGTGCCAGCACCGCAGGGAGGTATCACGAGCAGTACTTC
CASTAGRYHEQYF
>.|TRBD1|TRBJ1-5|TRBV28
TGTGCCAGCAAGACAGGGGCTCAGCCCCAGCATTTT
CASKTGAQPQHF
>.|TRBD1|TRBJ1-2|TRBV28
TGTGCCAGCAGTTTTTATCACCCTGGACAGGGCTTAGGCTACACCTTC
CASSFYHPGQGLGYTF
>once|.|TRBJ1-2|TRBV28
TGTGCCAGCAGTTCCCCCGGGAAAGCTAGGGGAGGCTACACCTTC
CASSSPGKARGGYTF
>.|TRBD2|TRBJ2-3|TRBV18
TGTGCCAGCTCACCACTAGCGGGGGCCGGGGATACGCAGTATTTT
CASSPLAGAGDTQYF
>once|.|TRBJ1-2|TRBV4-1
TGCGCCAGCAGCCAGGACCCTGGCGGGACTAACTATGGCTACACCTTC
CASSQDPGGTNYGYTF
>.|TRBD1|TRBJ1-2|TRBV7-2
TGTGCCAGCAGCAAGAGGGGGCAGACCGGGCATGGCTACACCTTC
CASSKRGQTGHGYTF
>.|.|TRBJ1-1|TRBV7-8
TGTGCCAGCAGGGCCGGGACTACCACACAAGCTTTCTTT
CASRAGTTTQAFF
>.|.|TRBJ1-2|TRBV18
TGTGCCAGCTCACCAAGTACAGGGAACTATGGCTACACCTTC
CASSPSTGNYGYTF
>few|TRBD1|TRBJ1-2|TRBV27
TGTGCCAGCAGTTATTACGGGACAGGGGGCAACTATGGCTACACCTTC
CASSYYGTGGNYGYTF
>few|TRBD1|TRBJ2-7|TRBV20-1
TGCAGTGCTAGTATCGGACAGGGGCAGGCGCAGTACTTC
CSASIGQGQAQYF
>few|.|TRBJ2-5|TRBV7-3
TGTGCCAGCAGCTTAAGTAGTGGCAGTTTAGAGACCCAGTACTTC
CASSLSSGSLETQYF
>.|.|TRBJ2-5|TRBV7-2
TGTGCCAGCAGCTTTCACGAGACCCAGTACTTC
CASSFHETQYF